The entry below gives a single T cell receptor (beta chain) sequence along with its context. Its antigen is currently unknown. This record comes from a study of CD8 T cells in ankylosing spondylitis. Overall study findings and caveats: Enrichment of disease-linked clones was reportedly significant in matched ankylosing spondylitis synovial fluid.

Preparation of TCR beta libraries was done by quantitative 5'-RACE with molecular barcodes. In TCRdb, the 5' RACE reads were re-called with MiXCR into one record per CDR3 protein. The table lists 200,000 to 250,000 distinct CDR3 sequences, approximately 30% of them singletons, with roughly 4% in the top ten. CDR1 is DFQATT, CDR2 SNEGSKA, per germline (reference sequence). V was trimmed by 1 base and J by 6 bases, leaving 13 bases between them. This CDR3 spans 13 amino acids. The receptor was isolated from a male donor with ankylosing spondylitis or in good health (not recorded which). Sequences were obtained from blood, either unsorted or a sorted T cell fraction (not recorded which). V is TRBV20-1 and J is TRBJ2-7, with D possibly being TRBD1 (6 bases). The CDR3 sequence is CSARGPTGFEQYF. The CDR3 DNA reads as TGCAGTGCTAGAGGGCCAACAGGGTTCGAGCAGTACTTC.